This is a list of T cell receptor beta chains from one sample in a study of blood T cell repertoires in COVID-19. TCRdb keeps only in-frame clones here, not all; method: immunoSEQ multiplex PCR. The repertoire holds 100,000 to 150,000 clones, with about 87% as singletons. Sequencing used peripheral blood. These receptors all stem from a woman in her forties or fifties with acute or convalescent COVID-19. Each CDR3 is given without its conserved first and last residue.

>TRBJ2-7|TRBV21-1
ASSKEAAGESYEQY
>TRBJ2-7|TRBV7-2
ASSETGEYYEQY
>TRBJ1-2|TRBV11-2
ASSPGHSGVYGYT
>TRBJ2-1|TRBV24-1
ATSGAQVLTYNEQF
>TRBJ2-7|TRBV4-1
ASSQQLNYEQY
>TRBJ2-5|TRBV5-1
ASSPAAGGPFSLETQY
>TRBJ1-3|TRBV3-1/TRBV3-2
ASSQAFRSSGNTIY
>TRBJ1-2|TRBV27
ASSISHPQGHYGYT
>TRBJ1-1|TRBV7-2
ASSLGNRVTEAF
>TRBJ1-5|TRBV7-2
ASSSQGRDQPQH
>TRBJ1-2|TRBV30
AWSQDMGGYT
>TRBJ1-1|TRBV18
ASSLGTGTRGTEAF
>TRBJ1-6|TRBV7-2
ASSSGQGRGSPLH
>TRBJ2-5|TRBV7-9
ASSFPRDREETQY
>TRBJ1-4|TRBV5-1
ASSLTGNEKLF
>TRBJ2-2|TRBV4-1
ASSQDRVSGELF
>TRBJ2-5|TRBV20-1
SAPRGETQY
>TRBJ2-7|TRBV14
ASSQYLAAEQY
>TRBJ1-3|TRBV4-2
ASSQERAGKGNTIY
>TRBJ2-7|TRBV5-1
ASSGGLAGGYEQY
>TRBJ1-2|TRBV7-2
ASSQIVQGYGYT
>TRBJ2-2|TRBV12-2
ASRLVFCFGLAASNTGELF
>TRBJ2-7|TRBV30
AWNIAGEDYEQY